The sequence of this T cell receptor beta chain was determined in a study of T cell repertoires in breast cancer (dated by TCRdb to the mid-2010s). Regarding the study in general: Tumors, lymph nodes and peripheral blood lymphocytes from breast cancer patients were profiled in the study, along with peripheral blood from healthy control donors. After being minced and digested with Liberase and DNase, tumors and tumor-involved lymph nodes were passed through 70-um and 40-um filters. On average, sequencing produced roughly 470,000 sequences per sample and roughly 10 reads per input cell. Tumor-free lymph nodes were processed without enzymatic digestion, and blood samples were separated by Ficoll. Most of the roughly 23 patient tumors analyzed for shared TCRs were ER+/PR+. Given the low mutational burden of breast cancer and the rarity of common mutations in breast cancer, it was reasoned that TCRs shared between breast cancer patients would target shared antigens. Controls included nine healthy donors of an age range similar to the patients.

To analyze paired alpha-beta TCRs of CD8+ T cells, the researchers used an expanded emulsion RT-PCR method with primers covering all TCR V genes. CD8+ T cells were isolated with a CD8 positive selection kit and incubated overnight in around 9.5 IU/mL IL-2 before emulsion RT-PCR. Only a few counts were recorded for this clonotype. Which antigen it targets is not known. It has no much larger one-base neighbor in the sample; base qualities were not kept. The library was built by means of emulsion pairing. A second nested PCR with blocking oligos suppressed unpaired genes, then a third nested PCR added Illumina adaptors and barcodes. Between roughly 5,000 and 260,000 T cells, along with C-region, Stepout and V-region primers, were included in each emulsion RT-PCR master mix. The Micellula Emulsion and Purification Kit was used to make the emulsions, and Qiagen OneStep RT-PCR reagents were used for RT-PCR. Pooled libraries were sequenced with paired-end 2 x 250 reads on an Illumina MiSeq. From the authors' description of their analysis: Read pairs were joined in Galaxy and clipped at the engineered overlap into separate alpha and beta files, and reads that were not clipped were discarded. To assign alpha-beta pairs, the researchers used CompleteTCR, a MiTCR-based pipeline that relies on an R script to link chains sharing read cluster identifiers. TCR sequences seen only once, which were about 1-3.3%, were removed as potential sequencing errors. TCRdb itself trimmed the public reads at Q25 with fastp, ran MiXCR and retained productive beta chains. Entries are consolidated by CDR3 protein sequence, retaining the most common genes and DNA. TCRdb, rather than the study authors, made the V and J calls. The sample includes about 40,000 distinct CDR3 sequences, with 45% observed a single time. Approximately 62% of the sample goes to the ten largest clones.

What the work shows at the level of the full study, not this receptor alone: Shared TCRs were encoded by various nucleotide sequences, which suggests selection and expansion based on antigen. Genuine antitumor clones may have been missed because singleton TCRs were discarded and only part of each tumor was sampled. Emulsion RT-PCR was considered qualitative rather than quantitative, since transcript abundance and primer differences skewed clone recovery. Tumor-involved sentinel lymph nodes shared about fourfold more TCRs with matched tumor repertoires than tumor-free nodes (roughly 8% versus 2%). Possible tumor specificity was suggested for some 17 TCR pairs that were shared across seven or more patient tumors yet rarely found in control blood.

This sequence originates from a pool of human donors with breast cancer or a healthy control (not recorded which). Sequenced input: CD8+ T cells.

The CDR3 amino acid sequence is: CASGGGLGETQYF. Here is the DNA: TGTGCCAGCGGGGGAGGGCTCGGAGAGACCCAGTACTTC. The rearrangement combines TRBV3-1 with TRBJ2-5; 7 middle bases align to TRBD2. Per the germline V gene (reference sequence), LGHDT is the CDR1 and YNNKEL is the CDR2. Inclusive of the bounding cysteine and phenylalanine, the CDR3 is 13 residues long. The DNA shown is the 39-base CDR3, in frame from base 1. V ends up 8 bases short and J 4 bases short, with an unmatched junction base count of 7.